Sequencing of this T cell receptor beta chain was carried out in a study of Tregs in tolerant kidney transplant recipients. Using immunoSEQ multiplex PCR, the repertoire was profiled, and TCRdb retains in-frame clones only, with some absent. In the table there are approximately 20,000 clones, roughly 80% of which are singletons. Mixed chimerism was transient after nonmyeloablative marrow transplants from related graft donors. Unstimulated Tregs (CD4+CD25+CD127-) and CD4+CD25- non-Tregs were sorted from PBMCs. The CDR3 runs 15 residues. Germline V gives CDR1 SGHTA, CDR2 FQGTGA. The ends lost 5 bases at V and 3 bases at J; junction bases unmatched: 4.

This clonotype was obtained from a human patient who received a combined kidney and bone marrow transplant. Some T cells could come from the graft donor. The sequenced sample was CD8+ T cells from blood (PBMCs), obtained 6 months after the transplant. The chain uses TRBV7-3 and TRBJ2-1, with 10 positions matching TRBD2. The CDR3 is CASSKLAGDYNEQFF. Here the CDR3 DNA reads TGTGCCAGCAGCAAGCTAGCGGGAGACTACAATGAGCAGTTCTTC.